Included here is one T cell receptor (beta chain) sequence, with context. CDR3 regions were amplified by Arm-PCR using iRepertoire HTBI primers to build TCR beta libraries. TCRdb called the multiplex PCR reads again in MiXCR, with one record for every CDR3 protein. The table includes 380,000 or so distinct CDR3 sequences, around 15% detected once. As to time point: newly diagnosed GD, antithyroid drugs for less than 3 months. Preparation of the TCR library used RNA extracted from PBMCs. The data derive from a study of regulatory T cells in long-lasting Graves disease. Between the trimmed V and J ends, which lost 0 bases and 4 bases, there was a span of 15 bases. The CDR3 is 16 amino acids. Germline V gene sequence: CDR1 MGHRA, CDR2 YSYEKL. This sample also appeared in a second study, on T cells in Graves' hyperthyroidism and ophthalmopathy. That report adds: Clinical symptoms, serum thyroxine, TRAb, thyroid ultrasound and orbital computed tomography established diagnosis.

The receptor comes from a woman in her late teens or twenties with Graves disease. The source material was peripheral blood mononuclear cells (PBMCs), sampled at new diagnosis, from a patient treated with antithyroid drugs. V gene TRBV4-1 combines with J gene TRBJ1-2; D gene unclear. This chain's CDR3 is CASSQELRGRSYGYTF. The CDR3 DNA follows: TGCGCCAGCAGCCAAGAACTCCGGGGTCGGAGCTATGGCTACACCTTC.